One and the same sample provided the 15 T cell receptor beta chains below, sequenced in a study of T cells after yellow fever vaccination. From the 5' RACE reads, TCRdb called clonotypes with MiXCR, one entry per CDR3 protein. Of 300,000 or so distinct CDR3 sequences in the sample, 8.1% were seen once. Sequenced here: PBMCs, sampled more than 35 days after the first yellow fever vaccination. These receptors were obtained from a man aged 18 to 30 who received the YFV17D yellow fever vaccine.

This clonotype has at least ten counts. The DNA for the CDR3 is TGCGCCAGCAGCTTGTGGCTAGCGGACCCTCCCAATGAGCAGTTCTTC. Translating gives CASSLWLADPPNEQFF. The chain combines TRBV5-1 with TRBJ2-1; 7 nucleotides align to TRBD2. CDR3 size: 16 residues. V trimming: 1 base; J trimming: 6 bases; junction bases outside the gene matches: 10. Germline V gene lookup returns CDR1 SGHRS and CDR2 YFSETQ.

This clonotype has only a few counts. The V gene is TRBV6-1, the J gene TRBJ1-2; 7 nucleotides align to TRBD1. Germline trimming cut 6 bases from V and 6 bases from J; bases unmatched to any gene: 7. The CDR3 is made up of 13 amino acids. Germline CDR1 and CDR2: MNHNS and SASEGT. CDR3 DNA: TGTGCCAGCAGCCGGGACAGTATCGATGGCTACACCTTC. As protein: CASSRDSIDGYTF.

The sample holds a few counts of this clonotype. The gene calls are TRBV5-1 and TRBJ2-5; D may correspond to TRBD1 or TRBD2 (6 bases each). The CDR3 consists of 17 residues. With 1 base removed from V and 5 bases from J, the gap between germline ends came to 21 bases. Germline loops: CDR1 SGHRS, CDR2 YFSETQ. The chain's CDR3 is CASSLSPGLGGSETQYF. The CDR3 nucleotides are TGCGCCAGCAGCTTGAGTCCGGGCCTAGGGGGGAGTGAGACCCAGTACTTC.

The chain couples TRBV27 to TRBJ2-7; 12 bases are shared with TRBD1. With 8 bases clipped from V and 4 bases from J, the junction kept 3 bases outside the gene matches. The CDR3 sequence is 13 residues long. CDR1 MNHEY and CDR2 SMNVEV come from the germline V gene (reference sequence). CDR3 in amino acids: CASGTGGGYEQYF. The CDR3 nucleotides are TGTGCCAGCGGGACAGGGGGCGGTTACGAGCAGTACTTC.

This sequence joins TRBV4-1 and TRBJ1-1, with TRBD1 as a possible D gene (5 bases). V lost 4 bases and J 4 bases, leaving 16 bases between the germline ends. CDR1 and CDR2 from the germline V gene are MGHRA and YSYEKL. The CDR3 length is 15 residues. DNA of the CDR3: TGCGCCAGCAGCCGAACCCGGGACCAGACCACTGAAGCTTTCTTT. Translating gives CASSRTRDQTTEAFF.

At least ten counts were recorded for this clonotype. The rearrangement links TRBV4-2 to TRBJ1-1, with D perhaps TRBD1 (6 bases). Germline CDR1 reads LGHNA; CDR2 reads YNFKEQ. This CDR3 has 16 residues. V lost 1 base, J lost 5 bases, and 17 bases lay in between. CDR3 DNA sequence: TGTGCCAGCAGCCAAGCCCTTCCGGGGGGGCGGACTGAAGCTTTCTTT. It is translated as CASSQALPGGRTEAFF.

This clonotype was seen many times. This rearrangement joins TRBV5-1 to TRBJ1-5, with D perhaps TRBD1 (5 bases). Trimming took off 2 bases at V and 7 bases at J, with 10 bases between the two ends. Germline CDR1 reads SGHRS; CDR2 reads YFSETQ. This CDR3 is built from 13 residues. The CDR3 sequence: CASSFQEGQPQHF. For the CDR3, the DNA is TGCGCCAGCAGCTTCCAGGAGGGGCAGCCCCAGCATTTT.

This clonotype was detected many times. The V and J genes are TRBV12-3 or TRBV12-4 and TRBJ2-5, with TRBD1 identical over 7 bases. This CDR3 is 13 amino acids long. With 4 bases clipped from V and 5 bases from J, the junction kept 4 bases outside the gene matches. CDR3 bases: TGTGCCAGCAGTTGGACAGGTGGGGAGACCCAGTACTTC. It encodes CASSWTGGETQYF.

This chain links TRBV15 with TRBJ2-3; 8 positions match TRBD2. The V and J ends lost 3 bases and 5 bases, in that order; junction bases with no gene match: 10. Germline assignment: CDR1 LNHNV and CDR2 YYDKDF (reference sequence). The CDR3 loop spans 16 amino acids. The CDR3 loop is CATSRASGLGGDTQYF. In nucleotides, the CDR3 is TGTGCCACCAGCAGGGCTTCGGGACTAGGGGGAGATACGCAGTATTTT.

The V gene is TRBV28, the J gene TRBJ1-5, with 9 bases that match TRBD1. Per the germline V gene, CDR1 is MDHEN and CDR2 is SYDVKM. Trimming at V came to 7 bases and at J to 3 bases, leaving 7 bases not matched to a gene. The CDR3 contains 15 residues. The CDR3 loop reads CASNEGQGDNQPQHF. The CDR3 bases are TGTGCCAGCAATGAGGGACAGGGAGACAATCAGCCCCAGCATTTT. The variable domain in full, with the rest retrieved from reference TRBV28 and TRBJ1-5, is DVKVTQSSRYLVKRTGEKVFLECVQDMDHENMFWYRQDPGLGLRLIYFSYDVKMKEKGDIPEGYSVSREKKERFSLILESASTNQTSMYLCASNEGQGDNQPQHFGDGTRLSIL.

V and J are TRBV5-1 and TRBJ2-6, with D uncertain. This CDR3 region has 17 residues. CDR1 is SGHRS, CDR2 YFSETQ, per germline. V lost 4 bases and J 0 bases, leaving 14 bases between the germline ends. In nucleotides, the CDR3 is TGCGCCAGCAGCCCGAACCCTGCAACCTCTGGGGCCAACGTCCTGACTTTC. This codes for CASSPNPATSGANVLTF. The entire variable domain, with the rest obtained from reference TRBV5-1 and TRBJ2-6, is as follows: KAGVTQTPRYLIKTRGQQVTLSCSPISGHRSVSWYQQTPGQGLQFLFEYFSETQRNKGNFPGRFSGRQFSNSRSEMNVSTLELGDSALYLCASSPNPATSGANVLTFGAGSRLTVL.

This clonotype occurred a few times. This chain links TRBV6-2 or TRBV6-3 with TRBJ1-5, with no clear D. The germline gives CDR1 MNHEY, CDR2 SVGEGT. V gave up 0 bases and J gave up 7 bases, with 7 bases separating them. The CDR3 has 13 amino acids. The CDR3 bases are TGTGCCAGCAGTTACTCCGAGGGACAGCCCCAGCATTTT. This translates into CASSYSEGQPQHF.

This clonotype was observed a few times. V is TRBV5-1 and J is TRBJ2-7; 7 bases match TRBD1. CDR3 length equals 14 residues. Trimming cost V 0 bases and J 5 bases; bases outside gene matches: 5. Germline assignment: CDR1 SGHRS and CDR2 YFSETQ. The CDR3 DNA reads TGCGCCAGCAGCTTGGGGGACAGCCGCGACGAGCAGTACTTC. Protein sequence: CASSLGDSRDEQYF.

In this sample, this clonotype turned up a few times. The J gene is TRBJ2-2, the V gene TRBV10-3, with D uncertain. This CDR3 spans 13 amino acids. V was cut by 6 bases and J by 3 bases, with 8 bases left in between. The germline CDR1 and CDR2 sequences are ENHRY and SYGVKD. The CDR3 DNA reads TGTGCCATCAGGTGGCCCGACACCGGGGAGCTGTTTTTT. Encoded protein: CAIRWPDTGELFF.

The sample holds many counts of this clonotype. Written as DNA, the CDR3 is TGCGCCAGCAGCTTGTCCCCGGGGCAAGAGACCCAGTACTTC. This codes for CASSLSPGQETQYF. This chain connects TRBV5-1 to TRBJ2-5; tentative D call: TRBD2 (5 bases). Germline-derived CDR1 and CDR2 are SGHRS and YFSETQ. Trimming pared 1 base from V and 2 bases from J, leaving 9 bases between. The CDR3 consists of 14 residues.